A single sample gave rise to the 6 T cell receptor beta chains below, sequenced in a study of blood T cells in healthy people across ages. The authors ran a second PCR of roughly 6 to 12 cycles using a sample-barcoded 5' primer and a J-beta primer mix. TCRdb independently ran MiXCR on the 5' RACE reads; one entry per CDR3 protein. The data show 850,000 to 1,000,000 distinct CDR3 sequences, about 48% seen once. Sequenced: blood. The source is a man aged 25-45 years in good health.

The chain joins TRBV6-5 to TRBJ1-1, with 8 bases identical to TRBD1. V lost 5 bases, J lost 6 bases, and 5 bases stayed unmatched. This CDR3 region has 13 residues. The germline CDR1 and CDR2 sequences are MNHEY and SVGAGI. The CDR3 loop is CASSHRGSAEAFF. The CDR3, as DNA: TGTGCCAGCAGTCACAGGGGGTCGGCTGAAGCTTTCTTT.

This clonotype was picked up many times. The chain couples TRBV12-3 or TRBV12-4 to TRBJ2-1, with D perhaps matching TRBD1 (6 bases). The CDR3 sequence is 16 residues long. With 6 bases removed from V and 9 bases from J, the gap between germline ends came to 24 bases. The CDR3 sequence is CASSLRTANIVGEQFF. The DNA for the CDR3 is TGTGCCAGCAGCCTAAGGACAGCGAACATAGTGGGTGAGCAGTTCTTC.

This sequence joins TRBV6-6 and TRBJ1-4; TRBD1 might be the D (6 bases). Trimming cost V 2 bases and J 0 bases, with 10 bases left between them. Germline V gene data show CDR1 as MNHNY and CDR2 as SVGAGI (reference sequence). The CDR3 totals 16 residues. This CDR3 is CASSYLRGTTNEKLFF. CDR3 DNA: TGTGCCAGCAGTTACCTCAGGGGAACAACTAATGAAAAACTGTTTTTT.

In this sample, this clonotype turned up a few times. V usage is TRBV6-8 and J usage is TRBJ2-1; no definite D call. The germline CDR1 and CDR2 sequences are MNHGY and SAAAGT. V was cut by 8 bases and J by 5 bases, with 4 bases left in between. The CDR3 runs 10 residues. The CDR3 protein is CASEDNEQFF. CDR3 nucleotide sequence: TGTGCCAGCGAGGACAATGAGCAGTTCTTC.

This clonotype was observed a few times. The V and J genes are TRBV20-1 and TRBJ2-3, with D unclear. The V end was cut by 5 bases, the J end by 3 bases, with 15 bases between. Per germline, CDR1 DFQATT and CDR2 SNEGSKA (reference sequence). The CDR3 covers 14 residues. The CDR3 nucleotides are TGCAGTGCTCGCTATCTAGGCTCTACAGATACGCAGTATTTT. Translated: CSARYLGSTDTQYF.

The chain couples TRBV10-3 to TRBJ2-1, with TRBD2 matching 13 bases. The CDR3 is 21 amino acids. Germline-derived CDR1 and CDR2 are ENHRY and SYGVKD. With 4 bases clipped from V and 4 bases from J, the junction kept 19 bases outside the gene matches. DNA of the CDR3: TGTGCCATCAGTGGCCCGGCCGGGACTAGCGGGGAACATAAGAGTTACAATGAGCAGTTCTTC. This sequence encodes CAISGPAGTSGEHKSYNEQFF.